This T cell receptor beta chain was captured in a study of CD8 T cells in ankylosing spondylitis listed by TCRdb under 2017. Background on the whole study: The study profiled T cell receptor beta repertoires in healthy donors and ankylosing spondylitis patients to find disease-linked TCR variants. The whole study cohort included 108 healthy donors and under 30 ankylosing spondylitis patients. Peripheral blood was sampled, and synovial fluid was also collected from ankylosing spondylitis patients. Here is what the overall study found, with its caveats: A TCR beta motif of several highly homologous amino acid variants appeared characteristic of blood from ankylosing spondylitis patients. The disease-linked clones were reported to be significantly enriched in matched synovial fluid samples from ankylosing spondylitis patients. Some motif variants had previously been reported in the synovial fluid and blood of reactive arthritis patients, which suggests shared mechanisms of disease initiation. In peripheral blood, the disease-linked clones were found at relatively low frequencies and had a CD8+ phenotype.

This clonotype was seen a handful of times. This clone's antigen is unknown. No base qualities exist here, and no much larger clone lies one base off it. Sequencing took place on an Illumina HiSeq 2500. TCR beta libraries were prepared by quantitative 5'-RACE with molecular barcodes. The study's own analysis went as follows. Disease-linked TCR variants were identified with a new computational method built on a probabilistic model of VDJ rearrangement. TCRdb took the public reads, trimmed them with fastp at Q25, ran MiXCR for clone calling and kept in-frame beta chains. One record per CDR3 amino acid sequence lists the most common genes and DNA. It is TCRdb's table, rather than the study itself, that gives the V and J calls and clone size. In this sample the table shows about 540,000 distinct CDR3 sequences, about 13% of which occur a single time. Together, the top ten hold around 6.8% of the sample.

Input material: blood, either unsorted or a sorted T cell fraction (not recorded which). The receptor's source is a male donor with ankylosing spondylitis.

The nucleotides read TGTGCCAGCAGCCAAGGAACAGGAGGAAACACCATATATTTT. Translation gives CASSQGTGGNTIYF. The chain uses TRBV3-1 and TRBJ1-3, and TRBD1 may be the D gene, going by 5 matching bases. The germline V gene (reference sequence) yields LGHDT for CDR1 and YNNKEL for CDR2. Deletion took 1 base off V and 4 bases off J, with a span of 8 bases between the germline ends. The CDR3 sequence holds 14 residues, the cysteine and phenylalanine included. The read is trimmed to its CDR3 DNA, 42 bases read in frame from base 1. The entire variable domain, with the stretches around the CDR3 drawn from the reference TRBV3-1 and TRBJ1-3 proteins, is DTAVSQTPKYLVTQMGNDKSIKCEQNLGHDTMYWYKQDSKKFLKIMFSYNNKELIINETVPNRFSPKSPDKAHLNLHINSLELGDSAVYFCASSQGTGGNTIYFGEGSWLTVV.